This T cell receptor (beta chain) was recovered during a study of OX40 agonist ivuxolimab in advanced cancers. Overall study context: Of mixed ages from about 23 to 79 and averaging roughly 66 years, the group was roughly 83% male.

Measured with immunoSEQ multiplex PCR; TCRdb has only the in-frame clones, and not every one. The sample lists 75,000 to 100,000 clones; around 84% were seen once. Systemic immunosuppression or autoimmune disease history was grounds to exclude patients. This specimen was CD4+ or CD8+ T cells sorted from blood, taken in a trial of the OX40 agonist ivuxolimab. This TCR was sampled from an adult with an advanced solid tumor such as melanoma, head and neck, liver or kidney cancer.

The CDR3 nucleotides read TGTGCCAGCAGCTTTCCCAGACGGGATCCCTATGGCTACACCTTC. It encodes CASSFPRRDPYGYTF. The V gene is TRBV5-6, the J gene TRBJ1-2; D is unresolved. Germline assignment: CDR1 SGHDT and CDR2 YYEEEE. The ends were cut back, 2 bases at V and 4 bases at J, with 15 bases in the middle. The CDR3 loop spans 15 amino acids.